These T cell receptor beta chains were read from a single sample in a study of cytomegalovirus exposure and HLA in healthy donors. Generated by immunoSEQ multiplex PCR, the TCRdb table keeps only in-frame clones and is missing some. The sample yields about 130,000 clones, approximately 79% seen once. Input material: PBMCs. The receptors shown here come from a man between 18 and 29 years old in good health and CMV-seropositive. The CDR3 runs from the conserved cysteine through the conserved F or W. A D gene is named only where the DNA matches it firmly. Only some rows state a clone size, as once, few, many or a class for expanded clones.

>TRBV5-1|16|TRBD1|TRBJ1-3|-
CASSSGQGAEGNTIYF
TGCGCCAGCAGCTCGGGACAGGGGGCGGAAGGAAACACCATATATTTT
>TRBV25-1|15|-|TRBJ1-1|-
CASSEHPNRNTEAFF
TGTGCCAGCAGTGAACACCCCAATAGAAACACTGAAGCTTTCTTT
>TRBV6-5|13|TRBD1|TRBJ1-2|-
CASSPRTGNGYTF
TGTGCCAGCAGTCCAAGGACAGGGAATGGCTACACCTTC
>TRBV4-2|16|TRBD1|TRBJ1-1|once
CASSQASGTGNTEAFF
TGTGCCAGCAGCCAAGCTTCCGGGACAGGGAACACTGAAGCTTTCTTT
>TRBV7-8|14|TRBD1|TRBJ1-1|few
CASSLSGTGTEAFF
TGTGCCAGCAGCTTAAGCGGGACAGGGACTGAAGCTTTCTTT
>TRBV7-9|15|TRBD1|TRBJ1-4|-
CASSSDRAPGEKLFF
TGTGCCAGCAGCTCGGACAGGGCCCCAGGGGAAAAACTGTTTTTT
>TRBV7-9|16|-|TRBJ1-3|-
CASSFKAGLPGNTIYF
TGTGCCAGCAGCTTTAAGGCAGGGCTCCCTGGAAACACCATATATTTT
>TRBV18|13|-|TRBJ2-3|once
CASSSGSTDTQYF
TGTGCCAGCTCATCCGGGTCCACAGATACGCAGTATTTT
>TRBV18|12|-|TRBJ1-1|-
CASSLPGTEAFF
TGTGCCAGCTCACTCCCAGGGACTGAAGCTTTCTTT
>TRBV6-5|14|-|TRBJ2-5|-
CASSYSESLRTQYF
TGTGCCAGCAGTTACTCTGAGTCCTTGCGGACCCAGTACTTC
>TRBV4-1|14|TRBD1|TRBJ2-5|-
CASSQSDRGETQYF
TGCGCCAGCAGCCAAAGCGACAGGGGAGAGACCCAGTACTTC
>TRBV4-2|15|TRBD2|TRBJ2-3|-
CASSPTSGGAGTQYF
TGTGCCAGCAGCCCTACTAGCGGGGGGGCCGGTACGCAGTATTTT
>TRBV7-2|16|-|TRBJ2-7|-
CASSLEGWGRPDEQYF
TGTGCCAGCAGCTTAGAGGGGTGGGGGCGGCCTGACGAGCAGTACTTC
>TRBV30|12|-|TRBJ1-1|-
CAWSSRGTEAFF
TGTGCCTGGAGTTCTCGGGGCACTGAAGCTTTCTTT
>TRBV4-1|15|-|TRBJ2-7|-
CASSPIPGGSYEQYF
TGCGCCAGCAGCCCCATCCCAGGGGGGTCCTACGAGCAGTACTTC
>TRBV5-1|14|-|TRBJ2-7|once
CASRLEELTYEQYF
TGCGCCAGCCGCTTAGAGGAACTTACCTACGAGCAGTACTTC
>TRBV18|16|-|TRBJ2-7|-
CASSPILGQNTYEQYF
TGTGCCAGCTCACCAATTTTAGGACAGAACACCTACGAGCAGTACTTC
>TRBV19|11|-|TRBJ1-3|-
CATAAGNTIYF
TGTGCCACCGCGGCTGGAAACACCATATATTTT
>TRBV6-1|14|-|TRBJ2-7|few
CATRLGPSPYEQYF
TGTGCCACCCGACTGGGTCCCAGCCCCTACGAGCAGTACTTC
>TRBV5-4|15|TRBD1|TRBJ2-1|-
CASSLTGDSYNEQFF
TGTGCCAGCAGTCTAACAGGGGATTCCTACAATGAGCAGTTCTTC
>TRBV7-6|18|TRBD2|TRBJ2-1|-
CASSLAPVGGRKDNEQFF
TGTGCCAGCAGCTTAGCCCCAGTCGGGGGGAGGAAAGACAATGAGCAGTTCTTC
>TRBV28|17|-|TRBJ2-7|-
CASSFGSRDTISYEQYF
TGTGCCAGCAGTTTCGGGTCCCGGGACACAATCTCCTACGAGCAGTACTTC
>TRBV25-1|15|TRBD1|TRBJ1-4|-
CASSDPGQENEKLFF
TGTGCCAGCAGTGACCCAGGACAGGAAAATGAAAAACTGTTTTTT
>TRBV7-8|16|-|TRBJ1-4|-
CASSLVPFGGVGKLFF
TGTGCCAGCAGCTTAGTCCCTTTCGGCGGAGTGGGAAAACTGTTTTTT
>TRBV7-9|15|TRBD1|TRBJ2-7|-
CASSLRQGSSYEQYF
TGTGCCAGCAGCCTTCGACAGGGCAGCTCCTACGAGCAGTACTTC
>TRBV6-4|13|-|TRBJ2-3|-
CASSGEATDTQYF
TGTGCCAGCAGTGGCGAGGCAACAGATACGCAGTATTTT
>TRBV6-5|14|TRBD1|TRBJ2-6|medium-sized
CASGQGDGANVLTF
TGTGCCAGCGGACAGGGGGATGGGGCCAACGTCCTGACTTTC
>TRBV4-2|14|-|TRBJ1-1|few
CASTLGRESSEAFF
TGTGCCAGCACCCTGGGTCGGGAGAGTTCTGAAGCTTTCTTT
>TRBV6-6|16|TRBD1|TRBJ1-5|-
CASSSNPGGSGQPQHF
TGTGCCAGCAGTTCCAATCCAGGGGGCTCAGGTCAGCCCCAGCATTTT
>TRBV27|16|TRBD2|TRBJ2-1|-
CASSQFSGRTNNEQFF
TGTGCCAGCAGTCAGTTTAGCGGGAGGACTAACAATGAGCAGTTCTTC
>TRBV5-1|15|-|TRBJ2-1|-
CASSLAVGSFSEQFF
TGCGCCAGCAGCTTGGCGGTGGGGAGCTTCAGCGAGCAGTTCTTC
>TRBV11-2|16|-|TRBJ2-7|-
CASSSPEGGPSYEQYF
TGTGCCAGCAGCTCCCCCGAAGGCGGGCCCTCCTACGAGCAGTACTTC
>TRBV4-3|14|-|TRBJ1-2|-
CASSPLRAGIGYTF
TGCGCCAGCAGCCCACTCAGGGCTGGTATTGGCTACACCTTC
>TRBV5-1|15|-|TRBJ2-1|-
CASSLGAGKYNEQFF
TGCGCCAGCAGCTTGGGGGCGGGAAAGTACAATGAGCAGTTCTTC
>TRBV27|16|-|TRBJ2-7|-
CASNHYPEQGPYEQYF
TGTGCCAGCAATCACTACCCGGAACAGGGTCCCTACGAGCAGTACTTC
>TRBV6-1|16|TRBD1|TRBJ2-1|-
CASSESHWDSYNEQFF
TGTGCCAGCAGTGAATCCCACTGGGACAGCTACAATGAGCAGTTCTTC
>TRBV9|15|-|TRBJ1-1|-
CASSVGVGEGTEAFF
TGTGCCAGCAGCGTAGGGGTCGGTGAGGGAACTGAAGCTTTCTTT
>TRBV28|16|-|TRBJ2-1|few
CASSLGGGTDYNEQFF
TGTGCCAGCAGTTTGGGGGGTGGGACAGACTACAATGAGCAGTTCTTC
>TRBV5-4|13|-|TRBJ1-2|-
CASSLAGGYGYTF
TGTGCCAGCAGCTTGGCCGGAGGGTATGGCTACACCTTC
>TRBV5-4|13|-|TRBJ2-3|-
CASSLYVTDTQYF
TGTGCCAGCAGCTTGTATGTAACAGATACGCAGTATTTT
>TRBV25-1|17|-|TRBJ2-5|-
CASSPAYGRGQQETQYF
TGTGCCAGCAGTCCGGCTTACGGGAGGGGGCAGCAAGAGACCCAGTACTTC
>TRBV7-2|15|TRBD1|TRBJ2-7|-
CASSLAGTGSYEQYF
TGTGCCAGCAGCTTAGCCGGGACAGGTTCCTACGAGCAGTACTTC
>TRBV6-5|14|-|TRBJ1-1|few
CASSFSPGVTEAFF
TGTGCCAGCAGTTTTAGCCCAGGGGTCACTGAAGCTTTCTTT
>TRBV14|19|-|TRBJ2-2|few
CASSQGFYRAQGSPGELFF
TGTGCCAGCAGCCAAGGATTTTACAGGGCCCAAGGGTCCCCCGGGGAGCTGTTTTTT
>TRBV5-8|14|-|TRBJ2-7|-
CATYRGSSSYEQYF
TGTGCCACATACCGGGGGTCAAGCTCCTACGAGCAGTACTTC
>TRBV2|15|-|TRBJ1-3|few
CASSEWEGRGNTIYF
TGTGCCAGCAGTGAATGGGAGGGTAGGGGAAACACCATATATTTT